The 5 T cell receptor beta chains given below trace back to one sample, sequenced in a study of blood T cells in healthy people across ages. A second PCR, run for about 6 to 11 cycles, used a sample-barcoded 5' primer plus a J-beta primer mix. TCRdb analysed the 5' RACE reads with MiXCR anew, one entry per CDR3 protein. The sample yields over 700,000 distinct CDR3 sequences, 50% to 65% seen once. The specimen sequenced was blood. The origin of the receptors is a man older than 75 in good health.

V is TRBV7-8 and J is TRBJ1-5; tentatively, D is TRBD1 (6 bases). The germline V gene has CDR1 SGHVS and CDR2 FQNEAQ. The CDR3 has 17 residues. V was shortened by 2 bases and J by 4 bases, with 18 bases between the two germline ends. CDR3 sequence reads: CASSLRRQGQGNQPQHF. The CDR3 DNA is TGTGCCAGCAGCTTAAGGCGCCAGGGGCAGGGTAATCAGCCCCAGCATTTT.

This clonotype was counted a few times. In nucleotides, the CDR3 is TGTGCCAGCAGTGGGTACAGATACAATGAGCAGTTCTTC. Amino acids: CASSGYRYNEQFF. J is TRBJ2-1 and V is TRBV2; D is unresolved. The CDR3 sequence is 13 residues long. V dropped 4 bases and J dropped 4 bases, with 8 bases sitting between them. In germline, CDR1 is SNHLY, CDR2 FYNNEI.

The CDR3 nucleotides are TGCGCCAGCAGCGCCTGGGGGTTTCTAGAGACCCAGTACTTC. Protein sequence: CASSAWGFLETQYF. This chain connects TRBV5-1 to TRBJ2-4; D is possibly TRBD1 or TRBD2 (5 bases each). The end of the DNA is better explained by TRBJ2-5, so the J call may be wrong. The germline V gene encodes CDR1 SGHRS and CDR2 YFSETQ. CDR3 size: 14 residues.

This rearrangement joins TRBV10-3 to TRBJ2-3; D remains ambiguous. This CDR3 has 11 residues. Germline V gene lookup returns CDR1 ENHRY and CDR2 SYGVKD. The V gene lost 8 bases and the J gene lost 7 bases, with 10 bases spanning the gap. DNA of the CDR3: TGTGCCATCCGAGAACGGCATACGCAGTATTTT. Its protein product is CAIRERHTQYF.

The V gene is TRBV9, the J gene TRBJ2-5, with 8 bases lining up with TRBD2. The DNA matches TRBJ2-7 better at its end, which makes the J call doubtful. The CDR3 sequence is 15 residues long. Germline CDR1 reads SGDLS; CDR2 reads YYNGEE. The CDR3 DNA follows: TGTGCCAGCAGCGTAGGGGGACTAGTACCCTACGAGCAGTACTTC. Translation gives CASSVGGLVPYEQYF.